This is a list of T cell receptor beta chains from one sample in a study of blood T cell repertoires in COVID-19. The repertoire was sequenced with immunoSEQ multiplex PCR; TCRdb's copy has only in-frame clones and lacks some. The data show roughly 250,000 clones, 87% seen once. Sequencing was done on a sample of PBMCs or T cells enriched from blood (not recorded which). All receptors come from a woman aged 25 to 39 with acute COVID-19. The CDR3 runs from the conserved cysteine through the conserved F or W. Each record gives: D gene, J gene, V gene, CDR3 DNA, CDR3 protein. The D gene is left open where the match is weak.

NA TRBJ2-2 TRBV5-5 TGTGCCAGCAGCCCTGTAAGGACAGCGAACACCGGGGAGCTGTTTTTT CASSPVRTANTGELFF
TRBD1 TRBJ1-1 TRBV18 TGTGCCAGCTCACCTACAGGGGTGGGGGAAGCTTTCTTT CASSPTGVGEAFF
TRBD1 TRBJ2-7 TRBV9 TGTGCCAGCAGCGTAGCTACAGGGGGAACAGGGTCACCCGAGCAGTACTTC CASSVATGGTGSPEQYF
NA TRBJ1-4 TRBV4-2 TGTGCCAGCAGCCAAGGGAGGGAAAAACTGTTTTTT CASSQGREKLFF
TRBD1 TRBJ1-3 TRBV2 TGTGCCAGCAGCACAGGGGCCGAAGGAAGAGAAGGAAGAAACACCATATATTTT CASSTGAEGREGRNTIYF
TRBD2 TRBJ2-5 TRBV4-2 TGTGCCAGCAGCCAAGGCTCGAGCGGGAGCCAAGAGACCCAGTACTTC CASSQGSSGSQETQYF
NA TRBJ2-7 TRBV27 TGTGCCAGCAGCCCCACCGCCGCGGGAATATTTTCCTACGAGCAGTACTTC CASSPTAAGIFSYEQYF
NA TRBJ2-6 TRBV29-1 TGCAGCGGCCTAACAGGAGCTGGGGCCAACGTCCTGACTTTC CSGLTGAGANVLTF
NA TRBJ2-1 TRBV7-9 TGTGCCAGCAGCTTAGTACAGCTCGGCAATGAGCAGTTCTTC CASSLVQLGNEQFF
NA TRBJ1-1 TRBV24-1 TGTGCCACCCCCGGTTTTCACCCGAACACTGAAGCTTTCTTT CATPGFHPNTEAFF
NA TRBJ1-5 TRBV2 TGTGCCAGCAGTGGGTTAGGGGGGGGCAATCAGCCCCAGCATTTT CASSGLGGGNQPQHF
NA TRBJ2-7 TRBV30 TGTGCCTGGAATAGACTCTACGAGCAGTACTTC CAWNRLYEQYF
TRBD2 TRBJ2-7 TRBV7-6 TGTGCCAGCAGCTTAGGTGTGGCGGGAGGGAGTTTCTCCTACGAGCAGTACTTC CASSLGVAGGSFSYEQYF
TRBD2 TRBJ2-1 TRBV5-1 TGCGCCAGCAGCTTGAGGCCTAGCGGAGCTTCCTCCTACAATGAGCAGTTCTTC CASSLRPSGASSYNEQFF
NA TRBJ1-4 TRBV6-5 TGTGCCAGCCGGGGGGGGGCAACTAATGAAAAACTGTTTTTT CASRGGATNEKLFF
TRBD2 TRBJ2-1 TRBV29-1 TGCAGCGCCGGGGGACTAGTGGTAAGTGAGCAGTTCTTC CSAGGLVVSEQFF
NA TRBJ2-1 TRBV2 TGTGCCAGCACTAGGACTGCGCTGTCCAATGAGCAGTTCTTC CASTRTALSNEQFF
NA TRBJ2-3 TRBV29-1 TGCAGCGTCGATGGGAAGGAGGGGCCTTCGGGAGATACGCAGTATTTT CSVDGKEGPSGDTQYF
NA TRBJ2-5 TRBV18 TGTGCCAGCTCACGAGCGGAGACCCAGTACTTC CASSRAETQYF
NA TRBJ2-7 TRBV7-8 TGTGCCAGCAGCCCCGGGCCTAGCGCCTCCTACGAGCAGTACTTC CASSPGPSASYEQYF
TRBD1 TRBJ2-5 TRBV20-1 TGCAGTGCTAGTATTTCTACAGGGGTTTTACAAGAGACCCAGTACTTC CSASISTGVLQETQYF
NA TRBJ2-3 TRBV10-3 TGTGCCATCAGTGAGGGGGCTTCCGGCAGCACAGATACGCAGTATTTT CAISEGASGSTDTQYF
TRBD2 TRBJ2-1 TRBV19 TGTGCCACCTCGACTAGCGGGGGCGAGCAGTTCTTC CATSTSGGEQFF